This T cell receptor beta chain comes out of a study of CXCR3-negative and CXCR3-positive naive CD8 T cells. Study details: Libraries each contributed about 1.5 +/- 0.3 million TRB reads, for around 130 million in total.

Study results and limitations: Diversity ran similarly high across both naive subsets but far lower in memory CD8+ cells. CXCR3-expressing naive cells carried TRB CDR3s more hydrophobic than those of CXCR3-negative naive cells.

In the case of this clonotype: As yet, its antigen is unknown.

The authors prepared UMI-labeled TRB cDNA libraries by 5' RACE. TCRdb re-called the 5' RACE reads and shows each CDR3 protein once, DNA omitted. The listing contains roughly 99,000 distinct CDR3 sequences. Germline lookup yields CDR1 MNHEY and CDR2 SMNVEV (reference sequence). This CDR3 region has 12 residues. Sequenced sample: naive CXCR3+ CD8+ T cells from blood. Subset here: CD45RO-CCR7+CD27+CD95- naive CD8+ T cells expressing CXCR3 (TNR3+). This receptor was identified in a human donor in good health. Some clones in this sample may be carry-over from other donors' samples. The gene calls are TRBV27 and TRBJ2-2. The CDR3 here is CASSQTTGELFF.